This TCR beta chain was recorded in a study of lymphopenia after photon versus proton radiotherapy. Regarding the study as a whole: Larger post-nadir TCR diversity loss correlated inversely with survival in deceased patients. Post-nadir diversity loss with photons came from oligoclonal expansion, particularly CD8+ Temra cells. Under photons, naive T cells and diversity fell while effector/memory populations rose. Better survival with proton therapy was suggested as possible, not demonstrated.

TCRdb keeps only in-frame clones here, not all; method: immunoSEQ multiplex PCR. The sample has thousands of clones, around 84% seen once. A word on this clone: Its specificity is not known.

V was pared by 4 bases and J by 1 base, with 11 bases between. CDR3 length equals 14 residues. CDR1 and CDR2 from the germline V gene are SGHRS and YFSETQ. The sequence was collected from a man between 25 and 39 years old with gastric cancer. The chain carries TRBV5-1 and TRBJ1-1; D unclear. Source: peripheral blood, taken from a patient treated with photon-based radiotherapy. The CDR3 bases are TGCGCCAGCAGCGCTGTTTACAGGAACACTGAAGCTTTCTTT. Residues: CASSAVYRNTEAFF.